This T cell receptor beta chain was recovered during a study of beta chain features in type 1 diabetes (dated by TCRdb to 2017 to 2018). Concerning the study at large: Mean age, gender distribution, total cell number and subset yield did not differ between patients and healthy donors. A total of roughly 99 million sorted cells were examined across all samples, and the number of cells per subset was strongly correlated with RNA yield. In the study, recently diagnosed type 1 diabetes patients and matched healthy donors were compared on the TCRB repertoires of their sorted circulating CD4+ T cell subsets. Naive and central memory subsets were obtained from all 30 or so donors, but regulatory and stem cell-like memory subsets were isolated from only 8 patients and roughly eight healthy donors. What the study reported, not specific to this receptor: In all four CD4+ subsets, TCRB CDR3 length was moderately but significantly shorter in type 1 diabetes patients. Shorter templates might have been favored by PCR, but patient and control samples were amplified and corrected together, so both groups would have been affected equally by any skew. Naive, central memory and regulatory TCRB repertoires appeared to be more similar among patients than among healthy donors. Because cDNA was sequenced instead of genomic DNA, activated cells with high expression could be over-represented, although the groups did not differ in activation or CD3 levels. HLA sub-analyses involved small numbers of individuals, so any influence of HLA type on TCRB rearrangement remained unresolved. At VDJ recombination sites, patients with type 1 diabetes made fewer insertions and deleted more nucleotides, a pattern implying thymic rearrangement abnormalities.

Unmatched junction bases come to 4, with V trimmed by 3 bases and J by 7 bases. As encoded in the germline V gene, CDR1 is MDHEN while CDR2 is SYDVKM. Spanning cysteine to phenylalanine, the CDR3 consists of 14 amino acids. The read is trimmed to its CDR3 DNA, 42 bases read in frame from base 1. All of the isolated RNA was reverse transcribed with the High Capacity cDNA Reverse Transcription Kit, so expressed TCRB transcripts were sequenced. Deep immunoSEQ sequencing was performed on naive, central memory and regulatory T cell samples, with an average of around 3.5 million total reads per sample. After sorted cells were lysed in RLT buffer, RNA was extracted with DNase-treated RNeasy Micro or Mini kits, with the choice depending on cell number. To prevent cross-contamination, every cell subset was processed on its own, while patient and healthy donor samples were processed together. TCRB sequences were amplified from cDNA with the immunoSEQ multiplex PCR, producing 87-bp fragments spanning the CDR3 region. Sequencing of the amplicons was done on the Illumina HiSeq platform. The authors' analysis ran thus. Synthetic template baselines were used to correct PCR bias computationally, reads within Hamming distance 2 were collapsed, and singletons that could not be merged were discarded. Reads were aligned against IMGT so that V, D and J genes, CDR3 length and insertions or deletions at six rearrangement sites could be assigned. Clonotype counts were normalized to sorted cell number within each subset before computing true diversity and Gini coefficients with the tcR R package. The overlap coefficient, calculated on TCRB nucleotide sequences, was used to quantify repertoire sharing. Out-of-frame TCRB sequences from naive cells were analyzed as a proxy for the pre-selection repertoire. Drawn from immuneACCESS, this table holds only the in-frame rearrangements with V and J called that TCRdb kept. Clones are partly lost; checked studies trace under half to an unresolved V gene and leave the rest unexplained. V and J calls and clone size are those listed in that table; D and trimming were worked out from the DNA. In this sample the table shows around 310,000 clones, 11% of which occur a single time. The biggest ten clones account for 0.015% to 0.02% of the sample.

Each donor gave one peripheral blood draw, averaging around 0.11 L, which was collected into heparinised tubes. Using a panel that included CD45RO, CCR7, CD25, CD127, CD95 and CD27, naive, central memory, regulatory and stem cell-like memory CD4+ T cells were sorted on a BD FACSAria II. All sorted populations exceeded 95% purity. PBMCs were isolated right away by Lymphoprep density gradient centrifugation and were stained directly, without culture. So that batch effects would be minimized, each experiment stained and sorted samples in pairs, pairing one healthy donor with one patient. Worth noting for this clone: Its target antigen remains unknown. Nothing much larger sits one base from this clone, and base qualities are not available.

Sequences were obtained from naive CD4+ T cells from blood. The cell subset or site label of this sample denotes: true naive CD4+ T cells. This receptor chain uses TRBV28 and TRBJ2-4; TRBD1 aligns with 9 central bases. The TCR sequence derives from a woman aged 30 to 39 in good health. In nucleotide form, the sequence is TGTGCCAGCAGTTTGCCCGGGACAGGGAACATTCAGTACTTC. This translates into CASSLPGTGNIQYF.